The clone carrying this T cell receptor (beta chain) was found once. Its antigen remains unidentified. TCRdb's table, derived via immunoSEQ multiplex PCR, lists solely in-frame clones and lacks some. This sample has more than 40,000 clones; approximately 83% occur once, and the top ten carry around 15%. Time point given: peripheral blood 6 weeks after treatment start. This sample stems from a study of PD-L1 blockade in urothelial cancer. General study points: Durable-benefit patients showed greater tumor-associated blood clone expansion at 3 weeks. A below-median TCR clonality in blood before treatment predicted better survival.

Germline loops: CDR1 SGHDN, CDR2 FVKESK. The CDR3 totals 14 residues. With 1 base clipped from V and 6 bases from J, the junction kept 3 bases outside the gene matches. The material sequenced was PBMCs, taken around atezolizumab (anti-PD-L1) treatment. V and J are TRBV14 and TRBJ1-5; 7 nucleotides line up with TRBD1. The receptor's source is a man aged 60 to 69 with urothelial cancer. The CDR3 region is CASSQAGGSQPQHF. The CDR3 coding sequence is TGTGCCAGCAGCCAAGCAGGGGGTAGTCAGCCCCAGCATTTT.